The 22 T cell receptor beta chains reported below all come from one sample, sequenced in a study of blood T cell repertoires in COVID-19. Clones were sequenced by immunoSEQ multiplex PCR, and TCRdb holds only the in-frame ones, with some missing. Of roughly 60,000 clones in the sample, around 87% were seen once. Material: peripheral blood. These receptors originate from a man aged 70-80 years with acute or convalescent COVID-19.

The rearrangement links TRBV2 to TRBJ1-2, with 7 bases lining up with TRBD1. V was pared by 5 bases and J by 5 bases, with 8 bases of the junction left unmatched. The CDR3 covers 14 residues. Germline loops: CDR1 SNHLY, CDR2 FYNNEI. CDR3 sequence reads: CASSRQGTWYGYTF. The CDR3 DNA reads as TGTGCCAGCAGTCGACAGGGTACGTGGTATGGCTACACCTTC.

The chain couples TRBV9 to TRBJ1-2, with a tentative D call TRBD1 (5 bases). Trimming stripped 0 bases from V and 8 bases from J, with 14 bases between. CDR3 size: 14 residues. CDR1 and CDR2 from the germline V gene are SGDLS and YYNGEE. The chain's CDR3 is CASSVADGGGGYTF. The DNA of the CDR3 is TGTGCCAGCAGCGTAGCTGATGGCGGGGGAGGCTACACCTTC. Full variable domain (rest looked up from reference TRBV9 and TRBJ1-2): DSGVTQTPKHLITATGQRVTLRCSPRSGDLSVYWYQQSLDQGLQFLIQYYNGEERAKGNILERFSAQQFPDLHSELNLSSLELGDSALYFCASSVADGGGGYTFGSGTRLTVV.

The chain has TRBV4-1 and TRBJ1-5; TRBD1 is a possible D gene (6 bases). The CDR3 extends over 13 amino acids. V lost 4 bases and J lost 11, with 15 bases in between. Looked up from germline, CDR1 is MGHRA and CDR2 is YSYEKL. The CDR3 bases are TGCGCCAGCAGCCCCCCGGGGGGCAAAGCCCAGCATTTT. This translates into CASSPPGGKAQHF.

This rearrangement joins TRBV6-5 to TRBJ2-5; 12 positions match TRBD2. CDR1 and CDR2 from the germline V gene are MNHEY and SVGAGI. This CDR3 has 14 amino acids. The V gene end was trimmed by 9 bases and the J gene end by 5 bases; junction bases not matched to a gene: 7. The CDR3 is CASHTSGRIETQYF. CDR3 coding DNA: TGTGCCAGTCACACTAGCGGGAGGATCGAGACCCAGTACTTC.

The chain carries TRBV6-1 and TRBJ1-5, with TRBD1 as a possible D gene (6 bases). Trimming removed 0 bases from V and 3 bases from J, with 18 bases in between. Germline CDR1 MNHNS, CDR2 SASEGT. The CDR3 totals 18 residues. CDR3 residues: CASSEAFYGTPVNQPQHF. In DNA form, the CDR3 reads TGTGCCAGCAGTGAAGCCTTCTACGGGACACCCGTCAATCAGCCCCAGCATTTT.

In the case of this clone: The same CDR3 also results from other DNA sequences found in this sample. This CDR3 is CASSLGGTGGFAGGYTF. Here the CDR3 DNA reads TGTGCCAGCAGCCTAGGGGGGACAGGGGGGTTTGCGGGTGGCTACACCTTC. The chain joins TRBV28 to TRBJ1-2, with 11 bases matching TRBD1. This CDR3 contains 17 residues. The germline V gene has CDR1 MDHEN and CDR2 SYDVKM. The V segment lost 6 bases and the J segment 7 bases; nucleotides outside the gene matches: 16.

J is TRBJ1-2 and V is TRBV12-3 or TRBV12-4, with D tentatively TRBD1 (6 bases). The length of the CDR3 is 13 residues. V lost 6 bases and J 7 bases, leaving 15 bases between the germline ends. CDR3 DNA sequence: TGTGCCAGCAGACACAGGGTATTAGCTGGCTACACCTTC. Its protein is CASRHRVLAGYTF.

J is TRBJ2-4 and V is TRBV7-9; 8 nucleotides match TRBD1. The CDR3 length is 15 residues. Germline lookup yields CDR1 SEHNR and CDR2 FQNEAQ (reference sequence). Unmatched junction bases numbered 9, after V lost 2 bases and J lost 9 bases. CDR3 DNA sequence: TGTGCCAGCAGCTTACCGGGACAGGAGGCTGGCATTCAGTACTTC. It encodes CASSLPGQEAGIQYF. Complete variable domain (other parts from reference TRBV7-9 and TRBJ2-4): DTGVSQNPRHKITKRGQNVTFRCDPISEHNRLYWYRQTLGQGPEFLTYFQNEAQLEKSRLLSDRFSAERPKGSFSTLEIQRTEQGDSAMYLCASSLPGQEAGIQYFGAGTRLSVL.

This clone was observed a few times. The chain has TRBV5-4 and TRBJ2-7, with 10 bases fitting TRBD1. The CDR3 contains 15 residues. V dropped 3 bases and J dropped 7; count of bases not matched to a gene: 10. CDR1 SGHNT and CDR2 YYREEE come from the germline V gene (reference sequence). This CDR3 reads CASSWDRQGAREQYF. The DNA of the CDR3 is TGTGCCAGCAGCTGGGACCGACAGGGGGCCAGGGAGCAGTACTTC.

V usage is TRBV15 and J usage is TRBJ1-1, with D unclear. The CDR3 has 14 amino acids. With 1 base removed from V and 0 bases from J, the gap between germline ends came to 6 bases. Germline CDR1 LNHNV, CDR2 YYDKDF (reference sequence). This CDR3 reads CATSRVGMNTEAFF. In DNA, the CDR3 is TGTGCCACCAGCAGAGTCGGGATGAACACTGAAGCTTTCTTT. Complete variable domain (other parts from reference TRBV15 and TRBJ1-1): DAMVIQNPRYQVTQFGKPVTLSCSQTLNHNVMYWYQQKSSQAPKLLFHYYDKDFNNEADTPDNFQSRRPNTSFCFLDIRSPGLGDTAMYLCATSRVGMNTEAFFGQGTRLTVV.

The chain joins TRBV18 to TRBJ1-4, with TRBD1 matching over 12 bases. Germline lookup yields CDR1 KGHSH and CDR2 LQKENI. CDR3 size: 19 residues. The V gene end was trimmed by 3 bases and the J gene end by 10 bases; junction bases not matched to a gene: 18. CDR3 in amino acids: CASSPLGGQGALRGGKLFF. Written as DNA, the CDR3 is TGTGCCAGCTCACCGCTCGGGGGACAGGGGGCTCTTCGGGGAGGAAAACTGTTTTTT.

The rearrangement links TRBV2 to TRBJ1-1; the D gene is possibly TRBD1 (6 bases). CDR1 SNHLY and CDR2 FYNNEI come from the germline V gene. The CDR3 runs to 13 residues. Trimming took off 6 bases at V and 3 bases at J, with 11 bases between the two ends. For the CDR3, the DNA is TGTGCCAGCAGCGTCGACAGGTACACTGAAGCTTTCTTT. Amino acids: CASSVDRYTEAFF. The full variable domain, completed using reference TRBV2 and TRBJ1-1, is EPEVTQTPSHQVTQMGQEVILRCVPISNHLYFYWYRQILGQKVEFLVSFYNNEISEKSEIFDDQFSVERPDGSNFTLKIRSTKLEDSAMYFCASSVDRYTEAFFGQGTRLTVV.

This chain connects TRBV3-1 (or the pseudogene TRBV3-2) to TRBJ2-7; 11 bases line up with TRBD2. J was trimmed by 1 base and V by 4 bases; bases with no gene match: 3. Looked up from germline, CDR1 is LGHDT and CDR2 is YNNKEL (reference sequence). There are 15 residues in the CDR3. The CDR3 DNA follows: TGTGCCAGCAGCCTACTAGCGGGGGAATCCTACGAGCAGTACTTC. Protein: CASSLLAGESYEQYF.

The V and J genes are TRBV19 and TRBJ1-4; the match to TRBD1 covers 8 bases. With V trimmed by 3 bases and J by 7 bases, 4 bases remained unmatched. This CDR3 contains 14 residues. Germline CDR1 reads LNHDA; CDR2 reads SQIVND (reference sequence). The CDR3 here is CASSIQGAGEKLFF. DNA of the CDR3: TGTGCCAGTAGTATCCAGGGGGCGGGTGAAAAACTGTTTTTT.

This rearrangement joins TRBV28 to TRBJ2-7; 8 nucleotides agree with TRBD2. V lost 3 bases to trimming and J lost 6 bases; unmatched junction nucleotides: 1. The CDR3 contains 12 residues. Germline lookup yields CDR1 MDHEN and CDR2 SYDVKM. CDR3 nucleotides: TGTGCCAGCAGTTTCCTAGCGGGCGAGCAGTACTTC. This translates into CASSFLAGEQYF.

V and J are TRBV3-1 (or the pseudogene TRBV3-2) and TRBJ2-7, with 8 bases aligning to TRBD1. The ends lost 4 bases at V and 7 bases at J; junction bases unmatched: 6. The CDR3 covers 13 residues. In germline, CDR1 is LGHDT, CDR2 YNNKEL (reference sequence). The CDR3 reads CASSPTGVWEQYF. The DNA for the CDR3 is TGTGCCAGCAGCCCGACAGGGGTTTGGGAGCAGTACTTC.

The CDR3 bases are TGCGCCAGCAGCTTAGGAGGGGCGAAGAGTGCAGATACGCAGTATTTT. Translating gives CASSLGGAKSADTQYF. V and J are TRBV5-1 and TRBJ2-3, with a weak D call TRBD2 (6 bases). V lost 2 bases to trimming and J lost 4 bases, with 17 bases between them. The germline V gene has CDR1 SGHRS and CDR2 YFSETQ. This CDR3 is built from 16 residues.

The J gene is TRBJ1-3, the V gene TRBV18; D is undetermined. From germline, CDR1 is KGHSH and CDR2 LQKENI. V lost 6 bases and J lost 7, with 13 bases in between. This CDR3 is 13 amino acids long. As DNA, the CDR3 is TGTGCCAGCTCCCCGAGAGGAGATAACACCATATATTTT. Translating it yields CASSPRGDNTIYF.

CDR3 protein: CASSLGHVPPYEQYF. In DNA form, the CDR3 reads TGCGCCAGCAGCTTGGGACATGTGCCCCCTTACGAGCAGTACTTC. The J gene is TRBJ2-7, the V gene TRBV5-1; no firm D call. Germline V gene lookup returns CDR1 SGHRS and CDR2 YFSETQ. With 0 bases removed from V and 4 bases from J, the gap between germline ends came to 14 bases. This CDR3 has 15 residues. Full variable domain (missing parts from reference TRBV5-1 and TRBJ2-7): KAGVTQTPRYLIKTRGQQVTLSCSPISGHRSVSWYQQTPGQGLQFLFEYFSETQRNKGNFPGRFSGRQFSNSRSEMNVSTLELGDSALYLCASSLGHVPPYEQYFGPGTRLTVT.

V usage is TRBV7-2 and J usage is TRBJ2-1; 8 bases align to TRBD1. The CDR3 contains 14 residues. Germline CDR1 SGHTA, CDR2 FQGNSA. V lost 5 bases, J lost 5 bases, and 5 bases stayed unmatched. The CDR3 DNA follows: TGTGCCAGCAGCCCGACAGGGGCGGACAATGAGCAGTTCTTC. It encodes CASSPTGADNEQFF.

V and J are TRBV25-1 and TRBJ2-7, with D tentatively TRBD2 (5 bases). V lost 6 bases to trimming and J lost 6 bases, with 12 bases between them. The germline V gene has CDR1 MGHDK and CDR2 SYGVNS. CDR3 size: 12 residues. The CDR3 DNA sequence: TGTGCCAGCAGCGCAGGTCGGGGCGAGCAGTACTTC. Translating gives CASSAGRGEQYF.

In this sample, this clone turned up once. The CDR3 is CASSSQGPSSQPQHF. CDR3 nucleotides: TGTGCCAGCAGTTCCCAGGGGCCAAGTAGTCAGCCCCAGCATTTT. The rearrangement joins TRBV28 to TRBJ1-5, with D tentatively TRBD1 (6 bases). Germline CDR1 and CDR2: MDHEN and SYDVKM. The CDR3 has 15 residues. V gave up 4 bases and J gave up 6 bases, with 16 bases separating them.